The 9 T cell receptor beta chains below were found in one sample sequenced in a study of T cell responses to AZD1222 COVID-19 vaccine. Data came from immunoSEQ multiplex PCR; TCRdb stores just in-frame clones and leaves some out. The table has around 66,000 clones, 87% seen once. Sequenced material: peripheral blood, taken on day 0 of AZD1222 vaccination. These receptors were taken from an adult in good health.

This clone has more than one count but fewer than ten. The chain recombines TRBV18 with TRBJ1-2, with D maybe TRBD1 (6 bases). With 3 bases removed from V and 6 bases from J, the gap between germline ends came to 17 bases. The CDR3 covers 15 residues. The V gene's germline CDR1 is KGHSH and CDR2 LQKENI. CDR3 nucleotide sequence: TGTGCCAGCTCACCCGAAGTACAGGGACACGATGGCTACACCTTC. This translates into CASSPEVQGHDGYTF.

The sample holds a few counts of this clone. Germline is not matched at one junction end, which may reflect a read error. This rearrangement joins TRBV3-1 (or the pseudogene TRBV3-2) to TRBJ2-3; the match to TRBD1 covers 8 bases. Looked up from germline, CDR1 is LGHDT and CDR2 is YNNKEL (reference sequence). The CDR3 consists of 16 residues. The CDR3 bases are TGTGCCAGCAGTCAAGGACAGGGCCGGAGCACAGATACGCAGTATTTT. This codes for CASSQGQGRSTDTQYF.

V gene TRBV3-1 (or the pseudogene TRBV3-2) combines with J gene TRBJ2-1; TRBD2 might be the D (5 bases). V was pared by 4 bases and J by 0 bases, with 13 bases between. The CDR3 sequence is 16 residues long. Germline loops: CDR1 LGHDT, CDR2 YNNKEL (reference sequence). Here the CDR3 DNA reads TGTGCCAGCAGCCCCTTAGGCGGGCCCTCCTACAATGAGCAGTTCTTC. It encodes CASSPLGGPSYNEQFF.

The chain uses TRBV7-8 and TRBJ2-1; D is possibly TRBD2 (7 bases). This CDR3 contains 17 residues. The V end lost 4 bases, the J end lost 2 bases, and 18 bases lay between the germline ends. The V gene's germline CDR1 is SGHVS and CDR2 FQNEAQ. CDR3 DNA sequence: TGTGCCAGCAGCTCTCAGGGGAGGGAGTCCACCTACAATGAGCAGTTCTTC. Its translation: CASSSQGRESTYNEQFF.

This clone showed up just once. The rearrangement links TRBV23-1 to TRBJ1-2; a possible D gene is TRBD1 (5 bases). TRBV23-1 is designated an ORF whose function remains uncertain. This CDR3 comprises 15 residues. V gave up 7 bases and J gave up 6 bases, with 21 bases separating them. This chain's CDR3 is CASTVSDRAGHGYTF. DNA of the CDR3: TGCGCCAGCACCGTAAGCGACAGAGCAGGGCATGGCTACACCTTC.

The rearrangement links TRBV11-3 to TRBJ1-2; the D is unclear. With 6 bases removed from V and 2 bases from J, the gap between germline ends came to 10 bases. Germline values: CDR1 SGHNT, CDR2 YENEEA. The CDR3 contains 13 residues. CDR3 DNA: TGTGCCAGCAGTCCTGACACGAACTATGGCTACACCTTC. It translates to CASSPDTNYGYTF.

This chain uses TRBV3-1 (or the pseudogene TRBV3-2) with TRBJ2-1; D tentatively reads TRBD1 or TRBD2 (6 bases each). CDR1 LGHDT and CDR2 YNNKEL come from the germline V gene (reference sequence). This CDR3 has 17 residues. The ends were cut back, 4 bases at V and 3 bases at J, with 19 bases in the middle. In DNA form, the CDR3 reads TGTGCCAGCAGCCCTCAATGGGGGGCGGCAGGCTACAATGAGCAGTTCTTC. Translating it yields CASSPQWGAAGYNEQFF.

The J gene is TRBJ1-2, the V gene TRBV11-1; D gene ambiguous. The CDR3 has 14 residues. Germline V gene sequence: CDR1 SGHAT, CDR2 FQDESV (reference sequence). Trimming stripped 5 bases from V and 4 bases from J, with 14 bases between. This CDR3 is CASSPAVDLYGYTF. CDR3 coding DNA: TGTGCCAGCAGCCCCGCGGTGGATCTCTATGGCTACACCTTC.

This clone occurred once. The CDR3 loop is CASSGRGRASNQPQHF. The CDR3 nucleotides are TGTGCCAGCAGTGGGAGGGGCAGGGCTAGCAATCAGCCCCAGCATTTT. The V gene is TRBV2, the J gene TRBJ1-5, with D perhaps matching TRBD1 (5 bases). V lost 4 bases and J 0 bases, leaving 13 bases between the germline ends. Germline V CDR1 and CDR2: SNHLY, FYNNEI. The CDR3 is made up of 16 amino acids.